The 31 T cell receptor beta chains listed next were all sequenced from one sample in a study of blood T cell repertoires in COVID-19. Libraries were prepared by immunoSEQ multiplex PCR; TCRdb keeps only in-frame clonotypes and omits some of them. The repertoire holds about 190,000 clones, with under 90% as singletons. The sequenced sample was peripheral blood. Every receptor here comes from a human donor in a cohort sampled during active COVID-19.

The CDR3, as DNA: TGTGCCGTACAGACAGGGCCTGCTGGGGAGCAGTACTTC. It encodes CAVQTGPAGEQYF. This sequence joins TRBV19 and TRBJ2-7; 7 nucleotides agree with TRBD1. Unmatched junction bases numbered 14, after V lost 11 bases and J lost 7 bases. CDR1 and CDR2 from the germline V gene are LNHDA and SQIVND (reference sequence). CDR3 length equals 13 residues.

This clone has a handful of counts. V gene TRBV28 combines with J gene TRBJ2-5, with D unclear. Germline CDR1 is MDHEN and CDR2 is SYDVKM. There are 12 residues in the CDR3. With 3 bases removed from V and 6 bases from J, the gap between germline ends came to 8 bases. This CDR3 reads CASSFEVQTQYF. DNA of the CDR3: TGTGCCAGCAGTTTCGAGGTACAGACCCAGTACTTC.

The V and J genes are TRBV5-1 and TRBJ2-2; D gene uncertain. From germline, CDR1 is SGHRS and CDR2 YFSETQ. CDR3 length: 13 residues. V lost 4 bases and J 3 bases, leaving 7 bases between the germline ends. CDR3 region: CASSRAYTGELFF. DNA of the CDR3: TGCGCCAGCAGCCGAGCGTACACCGGGGAGCTGTTTTTT.

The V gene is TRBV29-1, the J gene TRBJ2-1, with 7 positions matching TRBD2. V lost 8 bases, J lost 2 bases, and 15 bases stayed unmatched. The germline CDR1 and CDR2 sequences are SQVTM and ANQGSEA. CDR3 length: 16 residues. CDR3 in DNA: TGCAGCACCTTGGGCGGGAGCAGAGGAGCCTACAATGAGCAGTTCTTC. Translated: CSTLGGSRGAYNEQFF.

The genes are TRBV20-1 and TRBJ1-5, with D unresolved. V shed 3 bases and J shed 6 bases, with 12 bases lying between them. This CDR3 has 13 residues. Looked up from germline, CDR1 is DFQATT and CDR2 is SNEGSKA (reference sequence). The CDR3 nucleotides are TGCAGTGCTAGTTCCGGGATCCTTCAGCCCCAGCATTTT. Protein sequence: CSASSGILQPQHF.

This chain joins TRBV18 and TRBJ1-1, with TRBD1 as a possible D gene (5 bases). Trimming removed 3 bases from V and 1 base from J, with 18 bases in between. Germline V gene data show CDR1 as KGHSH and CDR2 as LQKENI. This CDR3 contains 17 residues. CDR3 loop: CASSPRAGNPPNTEAFF. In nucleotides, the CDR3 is TGTGCCAGCTCACCGAGAGCAGGGAACCCCCCGAACACTGAAGCTTTCTTT.

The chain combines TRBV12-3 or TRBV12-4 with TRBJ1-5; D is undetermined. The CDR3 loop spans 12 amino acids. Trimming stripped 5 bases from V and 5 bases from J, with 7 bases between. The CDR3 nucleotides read TGTGCCAGCAGTACTATATATCAGCCCCAGCATTTT. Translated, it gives CASSTIYQPQHF.

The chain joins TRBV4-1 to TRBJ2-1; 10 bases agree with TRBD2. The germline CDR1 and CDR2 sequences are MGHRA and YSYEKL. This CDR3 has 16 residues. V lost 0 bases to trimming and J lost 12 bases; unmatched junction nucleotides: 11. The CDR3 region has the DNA TGCGCCAGCAGCCAAGAGCTCGCTAGCGGGAGCCCCCGGCAGTTCTTC. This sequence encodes CASSQELASGSPRQFF.

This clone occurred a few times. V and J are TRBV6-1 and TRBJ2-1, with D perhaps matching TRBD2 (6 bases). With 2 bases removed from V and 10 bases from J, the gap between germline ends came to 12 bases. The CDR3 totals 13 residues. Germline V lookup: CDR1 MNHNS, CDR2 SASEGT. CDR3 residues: CASSEYGRGEQFF. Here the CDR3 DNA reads TGTGCCAGCAGTGAATACGGGAGAGGGGAGCAGTTCTTC.

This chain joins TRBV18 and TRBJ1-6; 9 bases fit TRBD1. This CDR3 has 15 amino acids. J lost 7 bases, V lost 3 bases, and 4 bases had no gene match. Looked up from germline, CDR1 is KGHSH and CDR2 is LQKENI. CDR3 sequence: CASSPGQGPNSPLHF. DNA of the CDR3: TGTGCCAGCTCACCCGGACAGGGGCCAAATTCACCCCTCCACTTT.

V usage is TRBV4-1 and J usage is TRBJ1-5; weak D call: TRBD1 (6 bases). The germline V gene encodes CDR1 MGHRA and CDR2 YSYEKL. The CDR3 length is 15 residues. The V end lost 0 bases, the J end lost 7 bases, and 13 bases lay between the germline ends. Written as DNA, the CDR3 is TGCGCCAGCAGCCAAGATGGGGGGGCCTGGCAGCCCCAGCATTTT. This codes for CASSQDGGAWQPQHF.

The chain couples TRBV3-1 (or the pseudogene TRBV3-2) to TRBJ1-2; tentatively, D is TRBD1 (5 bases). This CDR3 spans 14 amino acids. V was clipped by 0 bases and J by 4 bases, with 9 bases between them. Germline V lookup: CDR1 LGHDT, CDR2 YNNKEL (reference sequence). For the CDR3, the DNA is TGTGCCAGCAGCCAAGATGGGGGGTCCTATGGCTACACCTTC. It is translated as CASSQDGGSYGYTF.

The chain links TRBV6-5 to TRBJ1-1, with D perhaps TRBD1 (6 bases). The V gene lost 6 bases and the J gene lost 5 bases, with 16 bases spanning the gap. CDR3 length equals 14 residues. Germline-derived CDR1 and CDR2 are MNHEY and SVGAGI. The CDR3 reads CASRPGTTKTEAFF. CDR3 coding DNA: TGTGCCAGCAGACCTGGGACAACGAAAACTGAAGCTTTCTTT.

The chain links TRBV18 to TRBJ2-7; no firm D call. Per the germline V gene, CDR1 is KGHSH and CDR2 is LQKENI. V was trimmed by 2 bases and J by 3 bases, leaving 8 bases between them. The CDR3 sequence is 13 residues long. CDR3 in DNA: TGTGCCAGCTCACCAGCCCTAGACTACGAGCAGTACTTC. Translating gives CASSPALDYEQYF.

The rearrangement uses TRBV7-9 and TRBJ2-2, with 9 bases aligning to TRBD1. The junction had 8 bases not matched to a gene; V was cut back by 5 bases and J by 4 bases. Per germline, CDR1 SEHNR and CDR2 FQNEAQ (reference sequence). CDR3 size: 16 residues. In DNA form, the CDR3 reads TGTGCCAGCAGCCTGATGACAGGGGGTGCCACCGGGGAGCTGTTTTTT. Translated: CASSLMTGGATGELFF. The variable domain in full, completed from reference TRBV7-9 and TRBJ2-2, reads DTGVSQNPRHKITKRGQNVTFRCDPISEHNRLYWYRQTLGQGPEFLTYFQNEAQLEKSRLLSDRFSAERPKGSFSTLEIQRTEQGDSAMYLCASSLMTGGATGELFFGEGSRLTVL.

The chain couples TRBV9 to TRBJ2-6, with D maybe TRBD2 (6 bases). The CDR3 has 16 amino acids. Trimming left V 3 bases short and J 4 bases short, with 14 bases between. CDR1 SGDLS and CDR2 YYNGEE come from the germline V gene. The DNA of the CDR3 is TGTGCCAGCAGCGCGGGGGTACTACTAGGGGCCAACGTCCTGACTTTC. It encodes CASSAGVLLGANVLTF.

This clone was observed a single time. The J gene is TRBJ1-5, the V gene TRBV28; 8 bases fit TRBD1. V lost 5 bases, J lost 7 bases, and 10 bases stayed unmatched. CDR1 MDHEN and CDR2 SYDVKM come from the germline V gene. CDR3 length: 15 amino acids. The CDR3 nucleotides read TGTGCCAGCAGTCCTGGACAGGGCGGGAGACAGCCCCAGCATTTT. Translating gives CASSPGQGGRQPQHF. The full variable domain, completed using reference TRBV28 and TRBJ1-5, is DVKVTQSSRYLVKRTGEKVFLECVQDMDHENMFWYRQDPGLGLRLIYFSYDVKMKEKGDIPEGYSVSREKKERFSLILESASTNQTSMYLCASSPGQGGRQPQHFGDGTRLSIL.

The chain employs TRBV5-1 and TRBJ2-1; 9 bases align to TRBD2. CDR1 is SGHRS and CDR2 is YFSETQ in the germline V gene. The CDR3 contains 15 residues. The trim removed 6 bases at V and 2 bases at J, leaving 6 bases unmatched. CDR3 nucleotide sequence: TGCGCCAGCACGTTGATAGCGGGAGCCTACAATGAGCAGTTCTTC. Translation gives CASTLIAGAYNEQFF.

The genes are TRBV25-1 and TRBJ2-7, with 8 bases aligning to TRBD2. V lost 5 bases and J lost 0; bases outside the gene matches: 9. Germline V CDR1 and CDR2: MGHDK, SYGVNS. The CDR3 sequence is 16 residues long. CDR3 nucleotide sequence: TGTGCCAGCAGTCCCCGGGTAGCGGGGACCTCCTACGAGCAGTACTTC. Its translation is CASSPRVAGTSYEQYF.

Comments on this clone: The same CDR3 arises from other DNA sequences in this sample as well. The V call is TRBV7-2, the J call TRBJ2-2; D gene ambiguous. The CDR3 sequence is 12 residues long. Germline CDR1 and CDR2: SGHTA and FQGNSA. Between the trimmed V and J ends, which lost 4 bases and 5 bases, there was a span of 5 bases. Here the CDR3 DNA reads TGTGCCAGCAGCTCCAGGACCGGGGAGCTGTTTTTT. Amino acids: CASSSRTGELFF.

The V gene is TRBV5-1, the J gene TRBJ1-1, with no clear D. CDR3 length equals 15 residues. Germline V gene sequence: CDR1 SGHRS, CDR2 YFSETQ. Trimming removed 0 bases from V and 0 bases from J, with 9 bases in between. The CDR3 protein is CASSLGGPMNTEAFF. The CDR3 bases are TGCGCCAGCAGCTTGGGTGGGCCTATGAACACTGAAGCTTTCTTT.

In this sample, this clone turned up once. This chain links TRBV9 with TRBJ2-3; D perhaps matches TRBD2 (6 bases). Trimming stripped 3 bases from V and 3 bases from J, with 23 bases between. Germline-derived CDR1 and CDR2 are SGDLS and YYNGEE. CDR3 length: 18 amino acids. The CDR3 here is CASSGEPGVELSTDTQYF. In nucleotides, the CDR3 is TGTGCCAGCAGCGGCGAGCCGGGGGTTGAGTTATCAACAGATACGCAGTATTTT.

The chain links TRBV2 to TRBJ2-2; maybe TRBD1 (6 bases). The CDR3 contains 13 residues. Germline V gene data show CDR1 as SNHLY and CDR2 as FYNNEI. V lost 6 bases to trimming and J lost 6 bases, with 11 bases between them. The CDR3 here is CASRPDSPGELFF. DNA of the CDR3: TGTGCCAGCAGGCCGGACAGTCCCGGGGAGCTGTTTTTT.

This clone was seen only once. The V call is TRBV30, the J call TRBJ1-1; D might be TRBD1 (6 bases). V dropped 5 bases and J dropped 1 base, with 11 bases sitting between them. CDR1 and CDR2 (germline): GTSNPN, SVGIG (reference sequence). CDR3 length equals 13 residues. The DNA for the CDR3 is TGTGCCTGGCAAACAGGGAAGAACACTGAAGCTTTCTTT. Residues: CAWQTGKNTEAFF.

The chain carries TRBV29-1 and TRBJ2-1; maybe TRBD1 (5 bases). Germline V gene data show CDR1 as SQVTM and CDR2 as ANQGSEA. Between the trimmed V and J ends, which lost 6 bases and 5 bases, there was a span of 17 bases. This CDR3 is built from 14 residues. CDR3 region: CSVIYLRQNNEQFF. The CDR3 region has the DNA TGCAGCGTAATCTATTTAAGACAGAACAATGAGCAGTTCTTC.

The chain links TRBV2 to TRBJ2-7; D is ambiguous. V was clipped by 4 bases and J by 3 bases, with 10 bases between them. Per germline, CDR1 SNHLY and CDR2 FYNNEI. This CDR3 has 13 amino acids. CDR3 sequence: CASSGLVGYEQYF. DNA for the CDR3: TGTGCCAGCAGTGGACTGGTTGGCTACGAGCAGTACTTC.

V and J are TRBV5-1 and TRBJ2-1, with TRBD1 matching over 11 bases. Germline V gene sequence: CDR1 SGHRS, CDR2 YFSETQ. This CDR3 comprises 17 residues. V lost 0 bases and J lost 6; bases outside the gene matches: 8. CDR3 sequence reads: CASSLVGQGAPSNEQFF. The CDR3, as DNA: TGCGCCAGCAGCTTGGTCGGACAGGGGGCTCCATCCAATGAGCAGTTCTTC.

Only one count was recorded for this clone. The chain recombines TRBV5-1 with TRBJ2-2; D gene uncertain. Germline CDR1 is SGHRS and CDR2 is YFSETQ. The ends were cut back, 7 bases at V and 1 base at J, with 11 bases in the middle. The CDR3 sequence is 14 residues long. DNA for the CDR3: TGCGCCAGCCGTCGTTCGGGGAACACCGGGGAGCTGTTTTTT. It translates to CASRRSGNTGELFF.

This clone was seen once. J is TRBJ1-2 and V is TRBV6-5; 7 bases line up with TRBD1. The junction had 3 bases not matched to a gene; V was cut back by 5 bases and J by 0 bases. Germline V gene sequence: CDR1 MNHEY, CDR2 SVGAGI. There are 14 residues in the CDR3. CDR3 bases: TGTGCCAGCAGTCCGGACAGGACTAACTATGGCTACACCTTC. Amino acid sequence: CASSPDRTNYGYTF.

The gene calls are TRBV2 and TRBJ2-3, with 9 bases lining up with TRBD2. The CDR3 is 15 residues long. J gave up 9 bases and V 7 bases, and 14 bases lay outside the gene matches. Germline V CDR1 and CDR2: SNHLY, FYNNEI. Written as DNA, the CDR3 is TGTGCCAGCAAGGTGTTAGCGGGGGAAACGGGGACGCAGTATTTT. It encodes CASKVLAGETGTQYF.

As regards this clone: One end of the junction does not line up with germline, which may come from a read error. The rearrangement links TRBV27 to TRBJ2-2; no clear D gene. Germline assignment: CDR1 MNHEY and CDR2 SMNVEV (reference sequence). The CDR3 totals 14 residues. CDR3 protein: CAGSFRTNTGELFF. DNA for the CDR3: TGTGCCGGCAGTTTCCGTACGAACACCGGGGAGCTGTTTTTT.